This section outlines one T cell receptor beta chain sequence together with its context. Its antigen is currently unknown. This entry belongs to a study of beta chain features in type 1 diabetes. The study's findings and limits: Within patients, naive, central memory and Treg TCRB repertoires seemed more similar than within healthy donors. Shorter TCRB CDR3s, moderately but significantly so, marked every one of the four CD4+ subsets in Type 1 diabetes patients.

The study reverse transcribed the entire isolated RNA, so it sequenced expressed TCRB transcripts. The assay was immunoSEQ multiplex PCR, and TCRdb's table has in-frame clones only and misses some. The sample has over 150,000 clones; about 9.4% are singletons. After removal of 8 bases from V and 3 bases from J, the junction contained 2 bases not matched to a gene. Looked up from germline, CDR1 is MNHNY and CDR2 is SVGAGI (reference sequence). The CDR3 spans 14 residues. The source is a man younger than 45 with type 1 diabetes. Material: central memory CD4+ T cells from blood. The J gene is TRBJ2-1, the V gene TRBV6-6; 12 bases are shared with TRBD2. Here the CDR3 reads CASGLAGNYNEQFF. The CDR3 DNA reads TGTGCCAGCGGACTAGCGGGGAACTACAATGAGCAGTTCTTC.